This T cell receptor (beta chain) stems from a study of blood T cell repertoires in COVID-19. Across the study: The origin of the acute and convalescent COVID-19 samples was the United States, Italy and Spain. The analysed material was cDNA or gDNA that came from T cells, B-cell-depleted T cells, or PBMCs.

V dropped 8 bases and J dropped 1; count of bases not matched to a gene: 10. This CDR3 has 16 amino acids. CDR1 is MDHEN and CDR2 is SYDVKM in the germline V gene. In the source study's methods: By means of reference gene primer amplification, nucleated cell counts were estimated. Generated by immunoSEQ multiplex PCR, the TCRdb table keeps only in-frame clones and is missing some. That table is the source of V, J and clone size, and D and trimming were worked out from the DNA. The sample contains 100,000 or so clones, about 89% of which appear only once. The sequence derives from a man in his forties or fifties with acute or convalescent COVID-19. The specimen was peripheral blood. The gene calls are TRBV28 and TRBJ2-2; 7 positions agree with TRBD1. CDR3 in DNA: TGTGCCAGCGATAACACCGGGACAGTGAACACCGGGGAGCTGTTTTTT. Translating it yields CASDNTGTVNTGELFF.